This T cell receptor (delta chain) comes out of a study of gamma-delta T cells after stem cell transplantation. TCRdb made new clone calls on the RT-PCR reads using CATT. In the table there are over 8,500 delta-chain clones, 1% to 1.5% of which are singletons. Concerning this clone: The protein held in TCRdb is that of a much larger clone and does not match this DNA's translation at residue 7, likely because of a read error; the protein shown is translated from the DNA.

The V gene's germline CDR1 is GEAIGNYY and CDR2 EKD. The CDR3 has 18 amino acids. Trimming took 2 bases from V and 1 from J; bases not matched to a gene: 14. The sequence was collected from a human donor. It is not recorded whose cells these are; they may come from a transplant donor. The material sequenced was gamma-delta T cells. The chain carries TRDV2 and TRDJ1, with TRDD3 identical over 8 bases. The CDR3 region has the DNA TGTGCCTGTGACAGCCTCAGGGGGATAGTTTCCTCCACCGATAAACTCATCTTT. Translated: CACDSLRGIVSSTDKLIF.